These 21 T cell receptor beta chains came from one sample sequenced in a study of cytomegalovirus exposure and HLA in healthy donors listed by TCRdb under 2017. The library was generated by the immunoSEQ multiplex PCR assay. The clones in this table, taken by TCRdb from immuneACCESS, are in-frame only. Not every clone is retained; where verified, under half of the shortfall comes from an unresolved V gene, and the cause of the rest is unknown. Recorded for this sample are roughly 120,000 clones; roughly nine tenths of them occurred a single time. The ten largest account for around 1.8% of the sample. The sample consisted of PBMCs. The receptors shown here come from a woman under 30 in good health and CMV-seronegative.

This clone was counted once. V gene TRBV4-2 combines with J gene TRBJ2-3; 10 bases are a match to TRBD2. The CDR3 has 16 residues. The trim removed 5 bases at V and 5 bases at J, leaving 10 bases unmatched. Germline lookup yields CDR1 LGHNA and CDR2 YNFKEQ. CDR3 in DNA: TGTGCCAGCAGCGAAAGCGGGGGGGCCGGTGTAGATACGCAGTATTTT. It encodes CASSESGGAGVDTQYF.

V is TRBV7-9 and J is TRBJ2-7; 9 bases align to TRBD2. Germline V gives CDR1 SEHNR, CDR2 FQNEAQ (reference sequence). J lost 1 base, V lost 8 bases, and 6 bases had no gene match. This CDR3 has 14 residues. This chain's CDR3 is CASSTSGLSYEQYF. DNA of the CDR3: TGTGCCAGCTCGACTAGCGGCTTGTCCTACGAGCAGTACTTC.

V gene TRBV4-1 combines with J gene TRBJ1-4; D ambiguous. The germline gives CDR1 MGHRA, CDR2 YSYEKL. The CDR3 loop spans 14 amino acids. V was cut by 0 bases and J by 8 bases, with 10 bases left in between. This CDR3 is CASSQDERGEKLFF. The CDR3 DNA reads TGCGCCAGCAGCCAAGATGAGCGTGGGGAAAAACTGTTTTTT.

The chain carries TRBV5-1 and TRBJ1-2, with 10 bases fitting TRBD1. Per germline, CDR1 SGHRS and CDR2 YFSETQ. Trimming removed 4 bases from V and 4 bases from J; junction bases left unmatched: 4. The CDR3 contains 14 residues. CDR3 DNA: TGCGCCAGCAGCGTGACAGGGGGCTCCTATGGCTACACCTTC. The encoded protein is CASSVTGGSYGYTF. The whole variable domain, filled in from reference TRBV5-1 and TRBJ1-2, reads KAGVTQTPRYLIKTRGQQVTLSCSPISGHRSVSWYQQTPGQGLQFLFEYFSETQRNKGNFPGRFSGRQFSNSRSEMNVSTLELGDSALYLCASSVTGGSYGYTFGSGTRLTVV.

This chain links TRBV9 with TRBJ1-2, with TRBD1 identical over 7 bases. The CDR3 length is 14 residues. Germline CDR1 SGDLS, CDR2 YYNGEE. The J segment lost 4 bases and the V segment lost 0 bases, leaving 3 bases of the junction unmatched. In DNA form, the CDR3 reads TGTGCCAGCAGCGTAGGGTCAGGGGGCTATGGCTACACCTTC. Protein: CASSVGSGGYGYTF.

The V call is TRBV30, the J call TRBJ2-5; TRBD2 agrees at 10 bases. The CDR3 is 16 residues long. Germline V lookup: CDR1 GTSNPN, CDR2 SVGIG (reference sequence). Germline trimming cut 5 bases from V and 1 base from J; bases unmatched to any gene: 10. CDR3 loop: CAWAPRASGGQETQYF. The CDR3 DNA reads as TGTGCCTGGGCCCCCAGGGCTAGCGGGGGCCAAGAGACCCAGTACTTC.

The gene calls are TRBV5-1 and TRBJ2-5; 8 bases match TRBD1. Trimming at V came to 5 bases and at J to 2 bases, leaving 2 bases not matched to a gene. This CDR3 spans 13 amino acids. CDR1 is SGHRS and CDR2 is YFSETQ in the germline V gene. CDR3 sequence reads: CASRGTGQETQYF. DNA for the CDR3: TGCGCCAGCAGGGGGACAGGTCAAGAGACCCAGTACTTC. The full variable domain, rest sourced from reference TRBV5-1 and TRBJ2-5, is KAGVTQTPRYLIKTRGQQVTLSCSPISGHRSVSWYQQTPGQGLQFLFEYFSETQRNKGNFPGRFSGRQFSNSRSEMNVSTLELGDSALYLCASRGTGQETQYFGPGTRLLVL.

The gene calls are TRBV29-1 and TRBJ2-1; 14 bases align to TRBD2. Germline CDR1 is SQVTM and CDR2 is ANQGSEA. J gave up 6 bases and V 2 bases, and 3 bases lay outside the gene matches. The CDR3 has 15 residues. The CDR3 sequence is CSVEIGTSGSNEQFF. The DNA for the CDR3 is TGCAGCGTTGAAATAGGGACTAGCGGGAGCAATGAGCAGTTCTTC.

The J gene is TRBJ1-5, the V gene TRBV2; a weak D match, TRBD1 (6 bases). The V and J ends lost 2 bases and 1 base respectively, with 9 bases between them. The CDR3 spans 15 residues. Germline loops: CDR1 SNHLY, CDR2 FYNNEI. The CDR3: CASSEIGQSNQPQHF. The CDR3 nucleotides read TGTGCCAGCAGTGAAATTGGACAGAGCAATCAGCCCCAGCATTTT. Based on the CDR3 plus reference TRBV2 and TRBJ1-5, the full variable domain is EPEVTQTPSHQVTQMGQEVILRCVPISNHLYFYWYRQILGQKVEFLVSFYNNEISEKSEIFDDQFSVERPDGSNFTLKIRSTKLEDSAMYFCASSEIGQSNQPQHFGDGTRLSIL.

This rearrangement joins TRBV7-3 to TRBJ2-1, with a tentative D call TRBD2 (6 bases). This CDR3 region has 16 residues. In germline, CDR1 is SGHTA, CDR2 FQGTGA. Trimming cost V 4 bases and J 0 bases, with 13 bases left between them. Written as DNA, the CDR3 is TGTGCCAGCAGCTCCCACGCCGGGAGCTCCTACAATGAGCAGTTCTTC. Protein: CASSSHAGSSYNEQFF.

The chain uses TRBV9 and TRBJ1-3, with D possibly matching TRBD1 (6 bases). Trimming left V 3 bases short and J 0 bases short, with 16 bases between. The CDR3 runs 17 residues. The V gene's germline CDR1 is SGDLS and CDR2 YYNGEE. The CDR3 here is CASSALTGEFSGNTIYF. For the CDR3, the DNA is TGTGCCAGCAGCGCACTGACAGGCGAATTCTCTGGAAACACCATATATTTT.

This rearrangement joins TRBV5-3 to TRBJ2-7; 7 nucleotides match TRBD1. TRBV5-3 is an ORF, with its function uncertain. V gave up 4 bases and J gave up 5 bases; unmatched junction bases: 6. This CDR3 region has 13 residues. In nucleotides, the CDR3 is TGTGCCAGAAGCATGACAGGGTGGAACGAGCAGTACTTC. Amino acid sequence: CARSMTGWNEQYF.

This chain uses TRBV29-1 with TRBJ1-1; 10 positions agree with TRBD1. CDR3 size: 13 residues. Germline V gene data show CDR1 as SQVTM and CDR2 as ANQGSEA. The V gene end was trimmed by 6 bases and the J gene end by 3 bases; junction bases not matched to a gene: 4. The CDR3 DNA follows: TGCAGCGTCCAAGGACAGGGGGACACTGAAGCTTTCTTT. The encoded protein is CSVQGQGDTEAFF.

The V call is TRBV9, the J call TRBJ2-7; possibly TRBD2 for D (5 bases). CDR1 and CDR2 (germline): SGDLS, YYNGEE. The germline V and J ends were trimmed by 0 bases and 3 bases, with 10 bases remaining between them. The CDR3 extends over 14 amino acids. The DNA for the CDR3 is TGTGCCAGCAGCGTAGGCGGTGGAGGCTACGAGCAGTACTTC. This codes for CASSVGGGGYEQYF.

This chain connects TRBV2 to TRBJ2-1; TRBD2 aligns across 8 bases. The CDR3 runs to 13 residues. V lost 1 base to trimming and J lost 15 bases; unmatched junction nucleotides: 8. Germline V CDR1 and CDR2: SNHLY, FYNNEI. The CDR3 here is CASSEEVLAVGFF. CDR3 in DNA: TGTGCCAGCAGTGAAGAGGTACTAGCGGTGGGGTTCTTC.

V and J are TRBV7-6 and TRBJ2-1; 8 bases are a match to TRBD1. CDR3 length: 15 amino acids. After removal of 7 bases from V and 9 bases from J, the junction contained 14 bases not matched to a gene. Germline V gives CDR1 SGHVS, CDR2 FNYEAQ. CDR3 in DNA: TGTGCCAGCATTCCACTTGGACAGGGAGAGGGTGAGCAGTTCTTC. This gives the protein CASIPLGQGEGEQFF. Together with reference TRBV7-6 and TRBJ2-1, the CDR3 gives the full variable domain: GAGVSQSPRYKVTKRGQDVALRCDPISGHVSLYWYRQALGQGPEFLTYFNYEAQQDKSGLPNDRFSAERPEGSISTLTIQRTEQRDSAMYRCASIPLGQGEGEQFFGPGTRLTVL.

V and J are TRBV19 and TRBJ1-2, with TRBD1 as a possible D gene (5 bases). Looked up from germline, CDR1 is LNHDA and CDR2 is SQIVND (reference sequence). The CDR3 is 14 residues long. V lost 4 bases to trimming and J lost 3 bases, with 12 bases between them. The chain's CDR3 is CASSTSTGYYGYTF. CDR3 DNA: TGTGCCAGTAGTACTTCCACAGGCTACTATGGCTACACCTTC. Based on the CDR3 plus reference TRBV19 and TRBJ1-2, the full variable domain is DGGITQSPKYLFRKEGQNVTLSCEQNLNHDAMYWYRQDPGQGLRLIYYSQIVNDFQKGDIAEGYSVSREKKESFPLTVTSAQKNPTAFYLCASSTSTGYYGYTFGSGTRLTVV.

V gene TRBV27 combines with J gene TRBJ2-5; D is possibly TRBD2 (7 bases). V gave up 5 bases and J gave up 2 bases, with 18 bases separating them. The CDR3 sequence is 16 residues long. The germline gives CDR1 MNHEY, CDR2 SMNVEV (reference sequence). In DNA, the CDR3 is TGTGCCAGCAGTCTGACTATCGCGGGGGCTCAAGAGACCCAGTACTTC. Amino acids: CASSLTIAGAQETQYF.

The chain has TRBV5-4 and TRBJ2-3; 11 bases fit TRBD2. CDR3 length: 17 amino acids. Per germline, CDR1 SGHNT and CDR2 YYREEE (reference sequence). Germline trimming cut 3 bases from V and 2 bases from J; bases unmatched to any gene: 8. CDR3 loop: CASSSGLAALYTDTQYF. CDR3 bases: TGTGCCAGCAGCTCGGGACTAGCGGCCTTATACACAGATACGCAGTATTTT.

The V call is TRBV6-6, the J call TRBJ2-7; D is possibly TRBD2 (6 bases). Germline V gene data show CDR1 as MNHNY and CDR2 as SVGAGI (reference sequence). V was pared by 4 bases and J by 9 bases, with 22 bases between. The CDR3 sequence is 15 residues long. CDR3 amino acids: CASSSRDPEGMAQYF. Here the CDR3 DNA reads TGTGCCAGCAGTTCCCGCGACCCGGAGGGTATGGCGCAGTACTTC.

This chain joins TRBV19 and TRBJ2-7, with a tentative D call TRBD1 (6 bases). The CDR3 covers 14 residues. Trimming removed 4 bases from V and 4 bases from J, with 14 bases in between. Germline CDR1 and CDR2: LNHDA and SQIVND (reference sequence). The CDR3 loop is CASSNTGTPYEQYF. The CDR3 nucleotides are TGTGCCAGTAGTAATACCGGGACACCTTACGAGCAGTACTTC.